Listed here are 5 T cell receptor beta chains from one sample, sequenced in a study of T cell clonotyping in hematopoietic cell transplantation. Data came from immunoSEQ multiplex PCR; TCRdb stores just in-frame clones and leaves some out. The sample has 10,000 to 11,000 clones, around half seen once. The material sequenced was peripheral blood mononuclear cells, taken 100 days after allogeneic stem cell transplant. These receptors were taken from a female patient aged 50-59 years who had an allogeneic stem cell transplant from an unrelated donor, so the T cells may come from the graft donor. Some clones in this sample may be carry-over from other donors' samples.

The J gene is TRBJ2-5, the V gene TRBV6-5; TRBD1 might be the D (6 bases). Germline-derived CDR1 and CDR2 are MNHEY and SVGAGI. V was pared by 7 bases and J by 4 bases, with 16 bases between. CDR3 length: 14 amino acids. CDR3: CASNPTGRGETQYF. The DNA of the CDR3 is TGTGCCAGCAACCCCACAGGGCGCGGAGAGACCCAGTACTTC.

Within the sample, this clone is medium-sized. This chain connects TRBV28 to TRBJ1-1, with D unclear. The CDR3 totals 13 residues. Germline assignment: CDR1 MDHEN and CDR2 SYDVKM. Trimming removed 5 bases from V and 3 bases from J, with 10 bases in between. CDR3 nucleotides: TGTGCCAGCAGTCAAGTCCTGGACACTGAAGCTTTCTTT. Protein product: CASSQVLDTEAFF.

DNA of the CDR3: TGTGCCAGCAGTTACTCGCCAACCGGGGAGCTGTTTTTT. It is translated as CASSYSPTGELFF. This chain uses TRBV6-5 with TRBJ2-2; D remains ambiguous. The CDR3 contains 13 residues. The germline CDR1 and CDR2 sequences are MNHEY and SVGAGI. V shed 0 bases and J shed 5 bases, with 4 bases lying between them.

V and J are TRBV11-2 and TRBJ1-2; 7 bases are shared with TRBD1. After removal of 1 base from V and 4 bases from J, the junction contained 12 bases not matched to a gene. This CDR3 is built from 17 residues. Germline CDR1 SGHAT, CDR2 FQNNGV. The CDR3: CASSLATGANLLYGYTF. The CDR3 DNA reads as TGTGCCAGCAGCTTAGCAACAGGGGCAAATCTTCTCTATGGCTACACCTTC.

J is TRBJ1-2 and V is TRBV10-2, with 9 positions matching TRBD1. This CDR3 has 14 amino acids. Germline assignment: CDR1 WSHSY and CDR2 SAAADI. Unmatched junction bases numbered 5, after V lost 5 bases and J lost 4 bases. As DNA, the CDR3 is TGCGCCAGCAGTAGGGACAGGGAGAGCTATGGCTACACCTTC. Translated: CASSRDRESYGYTF.